These T cell receptor beta chains were read from a single sample in a study of vaccination effects on CD4 cells after COVID-19. Antigens for these TCRs are unknown. Profiling relied on immunoSEQ multiplex PCR, and the TCRdb table lists in-frame clones only, not all of them. This table has just under 30,000 clones, about 73% appearing once. The specimen was CD4+ T cells from PBMCs cultured with HCoV-OC43 spike peptides, collected after COVID-19 vaccination. These receptors were obtained from a human donor who received a COVID-19 vaccine. CDR3s include the opening cysteine and the closing phenylalanine or tryptophan. Each record gives: clone size, V gene, J gene, D gene, CDR3 protein, CDR3 DNA. The D gene is left open where the match is weak. The listing skips clone size in some rows; elsewhere it reads once, few, many or a size class.

>.|TRBV5-5|TRBJ2-7|TRBD1
CASGGGGQGLSYEQYF
TGTGCCAGCGGCGGAGGAGGACAGGGCCTTTCCTACGAGCAGTACTTC
>.|TRBV4-2|TRBJ2-2|.
CASSSRAGNTGELFF
TGTGCCAGCAGCTCGAGGGCCGGGAACACCGGGGAGCTGTTTTTT
>.|TRBV7-2|TRBJ2-1|.
CASSLEGAGRYNEQFF
TGTGCCAGCAGCTTAGAAGGGGCGGGGAGGTACAATGAGCAGTTCTTC
>.|TRBV9|TRBJ1-2|.
CASSVGDTDFNYGYTF
TGTGCCAGCAGCGTAGGAGACACCGATTTTAACTATGGCTACACCTTC
>.|TRBV7-9|TRBJ1-1|.
CASTNYRNTEAFF
TGTGCCAGCACCAACTACCGGAACACTGAAGCTTTCTTT
>.|TRBV6-1|TRBJ2-3|TRBD2
CASSEGSGIADTQYF
TGTGCCAGCAGTGAAGGTAGCGGGATAGCAGATACGCAGTATTTT
>.|TRBV5-4|TRBJ2-3|.
CASSLPHTPDTQYF
TGTGCCAGCAGCTTACCTCACACGCCAGATACGCAGTATTTT
>.|TRBV29-1|TRBJ1-2|.
CSVEGEGRRGYTF
TGCAGCGTTGAAGGGGAGGGGCGTCGAGGCTACACCTTC
>once|TRBV10-3|TRBJ2-1|TRBD2
CAISDPLAGGQRSSYNEQFF
TGTGCCATCAGTGACCCCCTAGCGGGAGGGCAGAGGAGCTCCTACAATGAGCAGTTCTTC
>.|TRBV9|TRBJ2-7|.
CASSVGLDLLYEQYF
TGTGCCAGCAGCGTAGGCCTGGACCTACTCTACGAGCAGTACTTC
>.|TRBV5-1|TRBJ2-3|.
CASSLGYRDVSTDTQYF
TGCGCCAGCAGCTTGGGATACAGGGACGTTAGCACAGATACGCAGTATTTT
>few|TRBV11-2|TRBJ2-2|TRBD2
CASSLRPGLAATNTGELFF
TGTGCCAGCAGCTTAAGGCCGGGACTAGCGGCTACGAACACCGGGGAGCTGTTTTTT
>.|TRBV6-5|TRBJ1-4|.
CASGRIGSPEKLFF
TGTGCCAGCGGCCGTATAGGCTCTCCGGAAAAACTGTTTTTT
>.|TRBV20-1|TRBJ2-7|.
CSASRPGVLREQYF
TGCAGTGCTAGTAGGCCCGGGGTATTGAGGGAGCAGTACTTC
>.|TRBV5-1|TRBJ1-1|TRBD1
CASSWAGGADTEAFF
TGCGCCAGCAGCTGGGCAGGGGGAGCAGACACTGAAGCTTTCTTT
>.|TRBV27|TRBJ2-4|.
CASSFTGPTAKNIQYF
TGTGCCAGCAGTTTTACGGGACCCACGGCCAAAAACATTCAGTACTTC